The clone carrying this T cell receptor (beta chain) was seen a few times. Its antigen is not identified. V shed 5 bases, J shed 2 bases, and the junction held 7 bases outside the gene matches. Germline V gives CDR1 SEHNR, CDR2 FQNEAQ (reference sequence). The CDR3 totals 16 residues. The data derive from a study of T cells in Graves' hyperthyroidism and ophthalmopathy. Diagnostic decisions used clinical symptoms, serum thyroxine and TRAb, thyroid ultrasound and orbital computed tomography. Study results and caveats: A model of 13 V-J features distinguished ophthalmopathy from stable hyperthyroidism. Blood also held most thyroid clonotypes expanded beyond 0.001.

The TCR beta CDR3 regions underwent amplification using RNA transcripts as the source. The TCR CDR3 was amplified in a first-round RT-PCR using the HTBI primer set. TCRdb used MiXCR to reprocess the multiplex PCR reads, holding one entry per CDR3 protein. This sample has hundreds of thousands of distinct CDR3 sequences, with approximately 14% found just once. V gene TRBV7-9 combines with J gene TRBJ2-3, with 10 bases aligning to TRBD2. The receptor comes from a woman aged 18-30 years with Graves' hyperthyroidism. The material sequenced was blood. The CDR3 DNA reads as TGTGCCAGCAGCGCTACACTAGCGGGGACCACAGATACGCAGTATTTT. Protein: CASSATLAGTTDTQYF.